Listed below are T cell receptor beta chains from one sample, sequenced in a study of blood T cell repertoires in COVID-19. Repertoires were generated with immunoSEQ multiplex PCR, while TCRdb's copy carries only in-frame clones and drops some. The sample lists about 210,000 clones; 83% were seen once. Material for sequencing was peripheral blood. Receptors originate from a woman aged 40 to 50 with active or convalescent COVID-19. Each CDR3 is given without its conserved first and last residue.

v_call: TRBV18; j_call: TRBJ2-1; cdr3_aa: ASSQVGGIYNEQF
v_call: TRBV6-1; j_call: TRBJ2-7; cdr3_aa: ASSEPSGEYEQY
v_call: TRBV5-4; j_call: TRBJ1-6; cdr3_aa: ASSLSGSTRPNSPLH
v_call: TRBV7-3; j_call: TRBJ2-2; cdr3_aa: ASSAAPQGTGELF
v_call: TRBV19; j_call: TRBJ1-5; cdr3_aa: ASRQNNYQPQH
v_call: TRBV24-1; j_call: TRBJ2-2; cdr3_aa: ATTSPYTGELF
v_call: TRBV5-8; j_call: TRBJ2-1; cdr3_aa: ASSRGLAGLLEQF
v_call: TRBV6-2/TRBV6-3; j_call: TRBJ2-7; cdr3_aa: ASSSSVYEQY
v_call: TRBV30; j_call: TRBJ2-3; cdr3_aa: AWNGLAVSTDTQY
v_call: TRBV12-3/TRBV12-4; j_call: TRBJ1-1; cdr3_aa: ASRNRDNTEAF
v_call: TRBV10-3; j_call: TRBJ2-7; cdr3_aa: AISFGSNDEQY
v_call: TRBV6-5; j_call: TRBJ1-4; cdr3_aa: ASSPMRTNEKLF
v_call: TRBV9; j_call: TRBJ1-2; cdr3_aa: ASSIPGGANYGYT
v_call: TRBV5-1; j_call: TRBJ2-7; cdr3_aa: ASSLGGQINEQY
v_call: TRBV2; j_call: TRBJ1-1; cdr3_aa: ASSEATSASGEWTEAF
v_call: TRBV9; j_call: TRBJ2-1; cdr3_aa: ASSVGPGLAGGPGNEQF
v_call: TRBV7-9; j_call: TRBJ1-2; cdr3_aa: ASSLGWGSGYT
v_call: TRBV30; j_call: TRBJ2-2; cdr3_aa: AGGFGRGKDTGELF
v_call: TRBV18; j_call: TRBJ2-7; cdr3_aa: ASSKRASGSGEQY
v_call: TRBV5-4; j_call: TRBJ1-2; cdr3_aa: ASSFDSNYGYT
v_call: TRBV4-1; j_call: TRBJ1-3; cdr3_aa: ASSQEDSFFSGNTIY
v_call: TRBV30; j_call: TRBJ2-7; cdr3_aa: AWQGGPYEQY
v_call: TRBV6-1; j_call: TRBJ1-2; cdr3_aa: ASSDGTGSGYT
v_call: TRBV11-2; j_call: TRBJ2-5; cdr3_aa: ASSLDLTIETQY
v_call: TRBV7-7; j_call: TRBJ2-7; cdr3_aa: ASSPRYRGRVYEQY
v_call: TRBV19; j_call: TRBJ1-1; cdr3_aa: ASSITPTPDTEAF
v_call: TRBV18; j_call: TRBJ2-1; cdr3_aa: ASSLLAGTYNEQF
v_call: TRBV7-2; j_call: TRBJ2-1; cdr3_aa: ASSLLAEQF
v_call: TRBV24-1; j_call: TRBJ2-3; cdr3_aa: ATSDLSAGQSTDTQY